These 6 T cell receptor beta chains originate from one sample sequenced in a study of identical twins listed by TCRdb under 2016. Library creation used 5' RACE. The sequencing machine was an Illumina HiSeq 2000. TCRdb reanalyzed the raw reads on its own, using fastp at Q25 for trimming and MiXCR for clone calling, and kept in-frame beta chains. Merged by CDR3 protein, the rows form single entries marked with the most common genes and DNA. This sample gives a few hundred thousand distinct CDR3 sequences in total; around an eighth of them show up just once. The biggest ten clones account for about 0.94% of the sample. These data are also associated with another study on yellow fever vaccine responses in identical twins.

The specimen sequenced was CD4+ T cells sorted from blood. These receptors all stem from a woman between 18 and 29 years old in good health.

This clonotype was observed a handful of times. V is TRBV20-1 and J is TRBJ2-7; 10 bases line up with TRBD1. The CDR3 totals 14 residues. The germline gives CDR1 DFQATT, CDR2 SNEGSKA (reference sequence). The J segment lost 2 bases and the V segment lost 5 bases, leaving 6 bases of the junction unmatched. In DNA form, the CDR3 reads TGCAGTGCTCAAACCGGGACAGGGGCCTACGAGCAGTACTTC. It specifies CSAQTGTGAYEQYF.

The genes are TRBV6-1 and TRBJ1-1; D gene ambiguous. Germline V gene lookup returns CDR1 MNHNS and CDR2 SASEGT. The CDR3 extends over 11 amino acids. Trimming removed 6 bases at V and 4 bases at J, with 6 bases between. In nucleotides, the CDR3 is TGTGCCAGCAGAGGGTTCACTGAAGCTTTCTTT. This encodes CASRGFTEAFF.

The rearrangement links TRBV20-1 to TRBJ2-1; 14 bases line up with TRBD2. The germline V gene encodes CDR1 DFQATT and CDR2 SNEGSKA (reference sequence). This CDR3 spans 20 amino acids. The J segment lost 1 base and the V segment lost 0 bases, leaving 11 bases of the junction unmatched. CDR3 sequence: CSARDRPTSGRAPSYNEQFF. The CDR3 DNA reads TGCAGTGCTAGAGATCGACCGACTAGCGGGAGGGCCCCATCCTACAATGAGCAGTTCTTC.

This clonotype was recorded a few times. The chain has TRBV19 and TRBJ2-2, with D possibly TRBD1 on 7 matching bases. Germline V gives CDR1 LNHDA, CDR2 SQIVND (reference sequence). Trimming cost V 3 bases and J 2 bases, with 13 bases left between them. CDR3 length: 16 residues. The CDR3 nucleotides read TGTGCCAGTAGTATCGGGGGACAGATCAACACCGGGGAGCTGTTTTTT. Translated, it gives CASSIGGQINTGELFF.

This clonotype appeared many times. The rearrangement uses TRBV9 and TRBJ1-2, with a tentative D call TRBD1 (6 bases). Trimming removed 4 bases at V and 6 bases at J, with 19 bases between. This CDR3 is 15 amino acids long. Germline V gene lookup returns CDR1 SGDLS and CDR2 YYNGEE. CDR3 protein: CASSSSPQGGNGYTF. The CDR3 region has the DNA TGTGCCAGCAGCTCAAGTCCACAGGGAGGTAATGGCTACACCTTC. The full variable domain, in which reference TRBV9 and TRBJ1-2 provide the parts outside the CDR3, is DSGVTQTPKHLITATGQRVTLRCSPRSGDLSVYWYQQSLDQGLQFLIQYYNGEERAKGNILERFSAQQFPDLHSELNLSSLELGDSALYFCASSSSPQGGNGYTFGSGTRLTVV.

This clonotype was detected only once. The chain employs TRBV7-2 and TRBJ2-7; 10 nucleotides agree with TRBD2. CDR1 SGHTA and CDR2 FQGNSA come from the germline V gene. The CDR3 contains 17 residues. The V segment lost 1 base and the J segment 4 bases; nucleotides outside the gene matches: 10. The CDR3 nucleotides read TGTGCCAGCAGCTTAGTGAGTGGACTAGCGGATATGTACGAGCAGTACTTC. It translates to CASSLVSGLADMYEQYF.